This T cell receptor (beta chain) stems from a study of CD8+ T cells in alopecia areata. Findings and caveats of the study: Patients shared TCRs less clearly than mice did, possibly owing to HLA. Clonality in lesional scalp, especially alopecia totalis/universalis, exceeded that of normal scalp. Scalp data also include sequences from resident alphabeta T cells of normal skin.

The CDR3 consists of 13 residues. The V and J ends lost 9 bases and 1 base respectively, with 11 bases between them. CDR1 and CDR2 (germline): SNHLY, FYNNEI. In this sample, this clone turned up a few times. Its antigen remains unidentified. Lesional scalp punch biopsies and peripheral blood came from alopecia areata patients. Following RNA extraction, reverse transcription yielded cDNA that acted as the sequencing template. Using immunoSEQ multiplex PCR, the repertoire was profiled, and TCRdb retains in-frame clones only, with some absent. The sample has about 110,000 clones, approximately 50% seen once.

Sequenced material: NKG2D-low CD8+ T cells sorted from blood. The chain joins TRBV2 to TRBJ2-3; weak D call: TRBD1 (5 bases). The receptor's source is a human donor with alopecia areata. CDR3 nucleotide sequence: TGTGCCAGAGGGGAAGCCGGCACAGATACGCAGTATTTT. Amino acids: CARGEAGTDTQYF.